This entry lists 28 T cell receptor beta chains sequenced from one sample in a study of tumor-infiltrating lymphocytes in primary liver carcinoma (dated by TCRdb to about 2017). The listed sequencing device is Illumina HiSeq 2500. Starting from approximately 500 ng total RNA, TCRbeta-specific cDNA was produced by reverse transcription with a constant-region primer and ProtoScript II reverse transcriptase. Construction of the TCRbeta libraries relied on three nested rounds of multiplex PCR, following a slightly modified ARM-PCR procedure. Each of the first two PCR rounds ran for around 10 cycles using multiplex TRBV1-TRBV30 forward primers together with a Cbeta reverse primer. TCRdb took the public reads, trimmed them with fastp at Q25, ran MiXCR for clone calling and kept in-frame beta chains. CDR3 protein duplicates are merged, each entry listing the most common genes and DNA. The sample records around 79,000 distinct CDR3 sequences, roughly 69% of which are singletons. The leading ten clones occupy roughly 28% of the sample.

Without any cell sorting, total RNA and DNA were co-extracted from approximately 20-30 mg of bulk tissue using the AllPrep DNA/RNA mini kit. Material for sequencing was tumor-adjacent normal liver tissue. The receptors originated from a man aged 35-49 years with primary liver carcinoma and hepatitis B virus infection.

V is TRBV28 and J is TRBJ2-1; 11 bases align to TRBD2. The CDR3 spans 13 residues. Germline trimming cut 6 bases from V and 13 bases from J; bases unmatched to any gene: 8. Germline V CDR1 and CDR2: MDHEN, SYDVKM. CDR3 nucleotides: TGTGCCAGCAGCCTCGGGACTAGCGGTGATCAGTTCTTC. It translates to CASSLGTSGDQFF.

This clonotype showed up many times. The rearrangement joins TRBV6-5 to TRBJ2-7; D tentatively fits TRBD1 or TRBD2 (6 bases each). CDR1 is MNHEY and CDR2 is SVGAGI in the germline V gene. The CDR3 sequence is 16 residues long. Trimming removed 6 bases at V and 2 bases at J, with 20 bases between. CDR3 sequence: CASSSLHGGRPYEQYF. The CDR3 nucleotides are TGTGCCAGCAGCTCCCTTCATGGGGGGCGACCCTACGAGCAGTACTTC.

This clonotype was recorded at least ten times. The V and J genes are TRBV5-4 and TRBJ2-1; D gene ambiguous. Trimming left V 0 bases short and J 5 bases short, with 6 bases between. Per germline, CDR1 SGHNT and CDR2 YYREEE (reference sequence). This CDR3 spans 13 amino acids. Written as DNA, the CDR3 is TGTGCCAGCAGCTTGGTATTCGACAATGAGCAGTTCTTC. Its translation: CASSLVFDNEQFF.

Remarks on this clonotype: A much larger clone is a single base away; this may be a read error. The rearrangement uses TRBV28 and TRBJ2-5, with D perhaps matching TRBD2 (5 bases). Germline V CDR1 and CDR2: MDHEN, SYDVKM. The CDR3 loop spans 13 amino acids. The CDR3 nucleotides read TGTGCCACCTACCACGACCGGGGTCGGACCCAGCACTTC. Translated, it gives CATYHDRGRTQHF.

Turning to this clonotype: The junction and the germline gene differ at one end; a read error may be behind it. The CDR3, as DNA: TGTGCCAGCAGTTCCGTCGCGGGGGCCAACGTCCCGATTTTC. This codes for CASSSVAGANVPIF. The chain carries TRBV6-5 and TRBJ2-6; possible D gene TRBD2, 7 bases. Germline V gene sequence: CDR1 MNHEY, CDR2 SVGAGI. The CDR3 runs 14 residues.

To note about this clonotype: One junction end does not reproduce the germline sequence, and a read error may be involved. This chain links TRBV5-5 with TRBJ2-3; 10 bases are a match to TRBD2. In germline, CDR1 is SGHKS, CDR2 YYEKEE (reference sequence). The CDR3 is 15 amino acids. CDR3 sequence reads: CVSSSRTSGQYTQYF. Here the CDR3 DNA reads TGTGTCAGCAGTTCCAGGACTAGCGGACAATATACGCAGTATTTT.

This chain connects TRBV6-5 to TRBJ2-6; TRBD1 might be the D (6 bases). Germline V gene lookup returns CDR1 MNHEY and CDR2 SVGAGI. CDR3 size: 18 residues. Deletions cut 6 bases from V and 5 bases from J, with 23 bases between. CDR3 DNA sequence: TGTGCCAGCAGCGCGAAGGCCGGGACACCGTCTAGGGCCAACGTCCTGACTTTC. As protein: CASSAKAGTPSRANVLTF.

About this clonotype itself: This could be a read error, since a much larger clone is one nucleotide away. The chain has TRBV28 and TRBJ2-7; D perhaps matches TRBD1 (5 bases). The CDR3 runs to 15 residues. The germline V gene encodes CDR1 MDHEN and CDR2 SYDVKM. V shed 5 bases and J shed 6 bases, with 20 bases lying between them. The CDR3 here is CASSPIQAYPLEQYF. The CDR3 DNA reads TGTGCCAGCAGTCCAATACAGGCGTACCCCCTCGAGCAGTACTTC. The full variable domain, its missing parts supplied by reference TRBV28 and TRBJ2-7, is DVKVTQSSRYLVKRTGEKVFLECVQDMDHENMFWYRQDPGLGLRLIYFSYDVKMKEKGDIPEGYSVSREKKERFSLILESASTNQTSMYLCASSPIQAYPLEQYFGPGTRLTVT.

V is TRBV6-5 and J is TRBJ2-7; TRBD1 is a possible D gene (6 bases). The CDR3 is 16 amino acids. Germline lookup yields CDR1 MNHEY and CDR2 SVGAGI. V shed 11 bases and J shed 4 bases, with 27 bases lying between them. The CDR3 DNA sequence: TGTGCCGACAGGCCCGGACAGTCAGCATCCTTTTACGAGCAGTACTTC. Its translation is CADRPGQSASFYEQYF.

Comments on this clonotype: Lacking the conserved final phenylalanine or tryptophan, this CDR3 likely reflects a read error. The chain combines TRBV6-2 or TRBV6-3 with TRBJ2-7; no firm D call. Trimming left V 4 bases short and J 4 bases short, with 11 bases between. Germline CDR1 and CDR2: MNHEY and SVGEGT. The CDR3 sequence is 13 residues long. The CDR3 is CASSFMQYYEQYL. CDR3 bases: TGTGCCAGCAGTTTCATGCAGTATTACGAGCAGTACCTC.

A word on this clonotype: A read error may be the cause here, since a much bigger clone is one base away. This chain joins TRBV11-2 and TRBJ2-1, with TRBD2 matching 8 bases. Germline V gene sequence: CDR1 SGHAT, CDR2 FQNNGV. This CDR3 contains 16 residues. With 1 base clipped from V and 8 bases from J, the junction kept 10 bases outside the gene matches. The CDR3 sequence is CASSLGGSGNSYEQFF. In DNA, the CDR3 is TGTGCCAGCAGCTTAGGTGGTAGCGGGAACTCTTATGAGCAGTTCTTC.

The sample holds a few counts of this clonotype. The V and J genes are TRBV10-1 and TRBJ2-4; 10 nucleotides line up with TRBD2. V trimming: 6 bases; J trimming: 2 bases; junction bases outside the gene matches: 7. From germline, CDR1 is WNHNN and CDR2 SYGVQD (reference sequence). The CDR3 spans 16 residues. CDR3 sequence: CASSTLAGRTKNIQYF. The CDR3 region has the DNA TGCGCCAGCAGCACACTAGCGGGAAGGACCAAAAACATTCAGTACTTC.

Concerning this clonotype: A much larger clone lies a single base off, so this may be a read error. The chain combines TRBV28 with TRBJ2-1; TRBD2 might be the D (6 bases). The CDR3 has 16 residues. The germline V gene has CDR1 MDHEN and CDR2 SYDVKM. Trimming shortened V by 7 bases and J by 5 bases, and 21 bases separated the two germline ends. The CDR3 nucleotides are TGTGCCAGCACCCCTTCCCGGGACTTGATCAACAATGAGCAGTTCTTC. Its translation is CASTPSRDLINNEQFF.

This clonotype came up many times. At one end, the junction sequence differs from germline, possibly due to a read error. The genes are TRBV5-4 and TRBJ2-1, with 7 bases fitting TRBD1. Germline lookup yields CDR1 SGHNT and CDR2 YYREEE (reference sequence). The CDR3 has 16 residues. The CDR3 here is CASSTPGQLSCNEQFF. CDR3 bases: TGTGCCAGCAGCACTCCGGGACAGCTCTCCTGCAATGAGCAGTTCTTC.

Concerning this clonotype itself: At one end the junction does not follow the germline gene, possibly because of a read error. This chain links TRBV6-6 with TRBJ2-3, with 15 bases aligning to TRBD2. From germline, CDR1 is MNHNY and CDR2 SVGAGI (reference sequence). The CDR3 runs 16 residues. The CDR3 reads CASGTGTSGRTDTQYF. DNA of the CDR3: TGTGCCAGCGGGACAGGGACTAGCGGGAGGACGGATACGCAATATTTT.

A word on this clonotype: The CDR3 carries no conserved terminal phenylalanine or tryptophan, so it likely arises from a read error. The chain joins TRBV4-3 to TRBJ2-7; 12 positions agree with TRBD2. CDR3 length equals 15 residues. Germline lookup yields CDR1 LGHNA and CDR2 YSLEER. The CDR3 coding sequence is TGCGCCAGTAGCCAGGAGCTAGCGGGAGGGTACGAGCAGTACTCC. It specifies CASSQELAGGYEQYS.

As for this clonotype: A much larger clone sits a single nucleotide away, making a read error possible. V gene TRBV4-1 combines with J gene TRBJ2-7, with D maybe TRBD1 (6 bases). CDR1 is MGHRA and CDR2 is YSYEKL in the germline V gene. The CDR3 is 14 residues long. As DNA, the CDR3 is TGCGTCAGCAGCCAAGTCCCAGGGGACGACGAGCAGTACTTC. Translated, it gives CVSSQVPGDDEQYF.

This clonotype showed up just once. Sequence at one end of the junction differs from germline and may be a read error. The chain joins TRBV19 to TRBJ2-2; 9 bases fit TRBD1. CDR3 length: 14 amino acids. CDR1 and CDR2 (germline): LNHDA, SQIVND (reference sequence). DNA for the CDR3: TGTACCAGTAGTATCGGGACAGGGACCGGGGAGCCGTTTTTT. It encodes CTSSIGTGTGEPFF.

J is TRBJ2-2 and V is TRBV29-1; TRBD2 might be the D (6 bases). Trimming shortened V by 3 bases and J by 17 bases, and 28 bases separated the two germline ends. The CDR3 runs to 15 residues. The V gene's germline CDR1 is SQVTM and CDR2 ANQGSEA. This chain's CDR3 is CSVELVPGVTGEPFF. The CDR3 DNA is TGCAGCGTTGAGTTGGTACCGGGAGTGACCGGGGAGCCTTTTTTT.

On this clonotype itself: Its ends do not fully match the called genes, so a read error is possible. The rearrangement uses TRBV11-2 and TRBJ2-6; D is unclear. The CDR3 is made up of 15 amino acids. Germline V CDR1 and CDR2: SGHAT, FQNNGV. In DNA, the CDR3 is TGTGCCAGCAGCTCCTACAAATCTGGAGCCAACGTCCTGACTTTC. Its translation is CASSSYKSGANVLTF.

Of note for this clonotype: One junction end disagrees with the germline gene, perhaps due to a read error. V gene TRBV11-2 combines with J gene TRBJ2-1; 11 bases are shared with TRBD2. CDR1 is SGHAT and CDR2 is FQNNGV in the germline V gene. There are 16 residues in the CDR3. CDR3 amino acids: CASSYPRASGRQEQFF. The CDR3 DNA is TGCGCCAGCAGCTACCCTCGGGCTAGCGGGAGGCAAGAACAGTTCTTC.

Remarks on this clonotype: It may be a read error: a sequence one base away is much more abundant. The chain carries TRBV5-1 and TRBJ2-7; D is perhaps TRBD2 (5 bases). CDR1 and CDR2 (germline): SGHRS, YFSETQ. The CDR3 is 14 amino acids. CDR3 nucleotides: TGCGCCAACAGCTATAGCGTAACCTCCTACGAGCAGTACTTC. Its translation is CANSYSVTSYEQYF.

With respect to this clonotype: With a much larger clone just one base away, this may be a read error. The chain links TRBV5-1 to TRBJ2-2; 8 bases match TRBD1. Looked up from germline, CDR1 is SGHRS and CDR2 is YFSETQ. This CDR3 is built from 13 residues. CDR3 sequence (DNA): TGCGCCATCAGCTTGGACAGGGCAATGGAGCTGTTTTTT. Its protein is CAISLDRAMELFF.

This clonotype was seen ten or more times. J is TRBJ2-3 and V is TRBV29-1, with D hard to call. This CDR3 contains 13 residues. Per germline, CDR1 SQVTM and CDR2 ANQGSEA. Deletions cut 3 bases from V and 0 bases from J, with 7 bases between. The CDR3 bases are TGCAGCGTTGACGTAACTAGCACAGATACGCAGTATTTT. This encodes CSVDVTSTDTQYF.

This clonotype has at least ten counts. The chain has TRBV29-1 and TRBJ2-7; D possibly matches TRBD1 or TRBD2 (5 bases each). The CDR3 has 12 residues. CDR1 is SQVTM and CDR2 is ANQGSEA in the germline V gene. Deletions cut 6 bases from V and 3 bases from J, with 12 bases between. CDR3 sequence reads: CSVSPGSYEQYF. In DNA, the CDR3 is TGCAGCGTGTCCCCAGGGAGCTACGAGCAGTACTTC.

Points on this clonotype: A much larger clone sits a single nucleotide away, making a read error possible. V usage is TRBV4-2 and J usage is TRBJ2-1; tentative D call: TRBD2 (5 bases). This CDR3 has 14 residues. V lost 0 bases, J lost 9 bases, and 12 bases lay in between. CDR1 is LGHNA, CDR2 YNFKEQ, per germline. CDR3 in amino acids: CASSQELETTEQFF. CDR3 nucleotides: TGTGCCAGCAGCCAAGAACTAGAAACGACTGAGCAGTTCTTC.

Details on this clonotype: The junction differs from germline at one of its ends, possibly a read error. The genes are TRBV5-6 and TRBJ2-1; 8 nucleotides agree with TRBD2. This CDR3 region has 15 residues. Germline CDR1 reads SGHDT; CDR2 reads YYEEEE. The CDR3 bases are TGTGCCAGTAGCTACCCGGGACTAGGAGTTAATGATCAGTTCTTC. Protein: CASSYPGLGVNDQFF.

This clonotype has just one count. One end of the junction is discordant with germline, which a read error may explain. This sequence joins TRBV6-1 and TRBJ2-5; no clear D. The CDR3 length is 9 residues. Germline loops: CDR1 MNHNS, CDR2 SASEGT. This CDR3 is CAIRKTQYF. CDR3 nucleotide sequence: TGCGCCATCAGAAAGACCCAGTACTTT.